This T cell receptor beta chain is drawn from a study of molecular identifiers for immune sequencing clone quantification. The study, taken as a whole, reports: Spiked Jurkat TCR RNA from one cell was reportedly detectable among one million naive cells. Over 99% of effector molecules, yet under 1% of naive-cell molecules, were held by clones above 20 RNA copies. Highly expanded clones may be undercounted when identical TCR molecules share barcodes.

Notes on this clonotype: No antigen is known for it.

There are 14 residues in the CDR3. Germline CDR1 reads MNHEY; CDR2 reads SMNVEV (reference sequence). V was pared by 4 bases and J by 2 bases, with 12 bases between. TCRdb used MiXCR to reprocess the PCR reads, holding one entry per CDR3 protein. The table lists about half a million distinct CDR3 sequences, over 20% of them singletons. The receptor was isolated from a human donor in good health. Some libraries in this study had Jurkat cell RNA spiked in. This chain joins TRBV27 and TRBJ2-7; no reliable D call. Specimen: naive CD8+ T cells from blood, with Jurkat cell RNA spiked in. Subset given: FACS-sorted CD8+CD4-CCR7+CD45RA+ naive T cells. The CDR3 spells CASSSIIGPYEQYF. The CDR3 DNA follows: TGTGCCAGCAGTTCGATCATCGGGCCCTACGAGCAGTACTTC.